This entry concerns a single T cell receptor (beta chain). The antigen this receptor binds is unknown. No clone much larger than this one lies a single base away; base qualities are absent. PBMCs were isolated by Ficoll-Paque density gradient centrifugation. This sample is drawn from a study of T-cell memory formation after mild COVID-19 (dated by TCRdb to the early 2020s). Context from the whole study: Most TCR sequence clusters were specific to one of the two donors. In two donors, T-cell clones that expanded and contracted after mild COVID-19 were tracked by sequencing TCRalpha and TCRbeta repertoires over time. The cohort was made up of two young adult volunteers, one female and one male, who were previously healthy. On the study overall, not on this receptor specifically: From day 15 to 85, contracting clones showed balanced CD4/CD8 phenotypes, whereas a second wave of clones that expanded from day 15 to 37 leaned towards CD4+. Some responding clones were found in pre-infection memory, which suggests that pre-existing cross-reactive memory T cells took part in the SARS-CoV-2 response. Contracting CD4+ clones turned up mainly in the CM and EM memory subsets, whereas EMRA was where CD8+ clones were enriched. SARS-CoV-2 specificity was not confirmed for the second-wave clones peaking on day 37. Only a couple of mild cases were covered in the study, and larger cohorts including severe cases with pre-infection samples were considered necessary.

Sequenced on an Illumina NovaSeq 6000. cDNA libraries for TCRalpha and TCRbeta were prepared by 5'RACE using constant-segment primers, with sample barcodes and unique molecular identifiers added. Trizol reagent was used to extract RNA from every sample. The libraries were amplified in two PCR steps, and the second step added a second sample barcode and Illumina TruSeq adapters. Libraries were sequenced on an Illumina NovaSeq with 2 x 150 bp paired-end reads. In the source study's methods: Demultiplexing of reads and collapsing into UMI-guided consensus sequences were performed with migec v1.2.7. With mixcr v2.1.11, UMI consensuses were aligned to TRA and TRB V and J templates and assembled into clonotypes. A clonotype was counted as expanded or contracted only when both edgeR and NoisET called the clonotype significant, with the noise models trained on biological replicates. For edgeR calls, the thresholds were a false discovery rate-adjusted p below 0.01 and a log2 fold-change of 1. PCA with hierarchical clustering of max-normalized trajectories of the 1000 most abundant clonotypes was used as exploratory dynamics analysis. The CD4 or CD8 phenotype of responding clones was assigned using the separately sequenced CD4+ and CD8+ repertoires. TCRdb trimmed the raw reads at Q25, called clones with MiXCR and kept productive beta chains. When rows share a CDR3 protein, they turn into one entry using the most common DNA and genes. Clone size and V and J calls follow TCRdb, not the original study. The sample table contains 550,000 to 600,000 distinct CDR3 sequences; only one count was recorded for approximately 21% of them. The ten largest clones represent around 8.4% of the sample.

Trimming costs V 2 bases and J 0 bases, and their ends lie 14 bases apart. CDR1 and CDR2, per the germline V gene (reference sequence), are DFQATT and SNEGSKA. The CDR3, from cysteine to phenylalanine, totals 15 residues. CDR3 DNA only is kept here, 45 bases in frame from base 1. The chain is assembled from TRBV20-1 and TRBJ2-7; the D gene identity is not certain. The specimen was PBMCs or a T cell subset sorted from them (not recorded which). The clonotype comes from an adult woman who had mild COVID-19 (a few samples of this study predate the infection). The sample titles of this study are shuffled in the database, so cell type and time point are left out; the donor was told from shared clones. The CDR3 in this case is CSARPTHRSSYEQYF. The DNA is as follows: TGCAGTGCTAGACCGACACATCGGAGCTCCTACGAGCAGTACTTC.